This T cell receptor beta chain was identified during a study of OX40 agonist ivuxolimab in advanced cancers. Background on the study: The dose-escalation cohort had hepatocellular carcinoma, melanoma, renal cell or head and neck cancer. The dose-escalation cohort was about 80% male, with a mean age of 60 years, ranging roughly 20 to 90. There were three patients with partial responses, one having hepatocellular carcinoma and two cutaneous melanoma.

General observations from the study: Some nonresponders likewise displayed low normalized T-cell clonal expansion.

Measured with immunoSEQ multiplex PCR; TCRdb has only the in-frame clones, and not every one. Of 75,000 to 100,000 clones in the sample, 70% to 90% were seen once. Trimming cost V 0 bases and J 7 bases; bases outside gene matches: 5. CDR1 SGHRS and CDR2 YFSETQ come from the germline V gene. The CDR3 spans 15 residues. Concerning this clone itself: Its antigen is unknown.

This clonotype was sampled from an adult with an advanced solid tumor such as melanoma, head and neck, liver or kidney cancer. Sample: CD4+ or CD8+ T cells sorted from blood, taken in a trial of the OX40 agonist ivuxolimab. The genes are TRBV5-1 and TRBJ2-1, with 9 nucleotides matching TRBD2. CDR3 residues: CASSLGAGGGNEQFF. As DNA, the CDR3 is TGCGCCAGCAGCTTGGGAGCGGGGGGTGGGAATGAGCAGTTCTTC.